In this sample, the clone carrying this T cell receptor beta chain turned up once. Its matching antigen is unknown. Sequencing used immunoSEQ multiplex PCR; TCRdb keeps in-frame clones, though not all of them. The repertoire holds about 120,000 clones, with 85% to 90% as singletons. The sample originates from a study of T cell responses to AZD1222 COVID-19 vaccine. Overall study results and limits: White British people made up most donors, females outnumbered males, and clonal diversity was possibly underestimated.

The germline V gene has CDR1 SGHAT and CDR2 FQNNGV. The CDR3 consists of 16 residues. V lost 5 bases and J lost 0, with 14 bases in between. This chain links TRBV11-2 with TRBJ2-1, with D possibly being TRBD1 (6 bases). Sample: peripheral blood, taken on day 0 of AZD1222 vaccination. The receptor comes from an adult in good health. Here the CDR3 DNA reads TGTGCCAGCAGCCCGCTTAGGGGGTCCTCCTACAATGAGCAGTTCTTC. Translating it yields CASSPLRGSSYNEQFF. Combining the CDR3 with reference TRBV11-2 and TRBJ2-1 gives the whole variable domain EAGVAQSPRYKIIEKRQSVAFWCNPISGHATLYWYQQILGQGPKLLIQFQNNGVVDDSQLPKDRFSAERLKGVDSTLKIQPAKLEDSAVYLCASSPLRGSSYNEQFFGPGTRLTVL.